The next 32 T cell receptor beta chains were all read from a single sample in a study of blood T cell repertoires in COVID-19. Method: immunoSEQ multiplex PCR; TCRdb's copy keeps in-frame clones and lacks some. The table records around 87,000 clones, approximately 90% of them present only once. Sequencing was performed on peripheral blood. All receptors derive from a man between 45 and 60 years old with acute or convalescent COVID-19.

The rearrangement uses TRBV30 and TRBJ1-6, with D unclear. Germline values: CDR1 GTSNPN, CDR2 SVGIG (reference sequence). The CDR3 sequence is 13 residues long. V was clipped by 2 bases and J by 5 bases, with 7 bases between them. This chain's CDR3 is CAWSPSDNSPLHF. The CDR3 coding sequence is TGTGCCTGGAGTCCTTCCGATAATTCACCCCTCCACTTT.

CDR3 sequence (DNA): TGTGCCAGCAGCTCCGACTCCCTTAGTGATCCGGCGCAGTATTTT. It is translated as CASSSDSLSDPAQYF. This rearrangement joins TRBV11-3 to TRBJ2-3; D remains unclear. The CDR3 has 15 amino acids. With 4 bases removed from V and 10 bases from J, the gap between germline ends came to 21 bases. The germline gives CDR1 SGHNT, CDR2 YENEEA.

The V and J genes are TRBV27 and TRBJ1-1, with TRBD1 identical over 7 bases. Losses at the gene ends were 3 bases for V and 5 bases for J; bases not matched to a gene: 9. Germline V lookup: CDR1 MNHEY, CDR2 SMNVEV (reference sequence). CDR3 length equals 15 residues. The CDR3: CASSFGPHRGTEAFF. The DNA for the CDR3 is TGTGCCAGCAGTTTCGGACCACACAGGGGAACTGAAGCTTTCTTT.

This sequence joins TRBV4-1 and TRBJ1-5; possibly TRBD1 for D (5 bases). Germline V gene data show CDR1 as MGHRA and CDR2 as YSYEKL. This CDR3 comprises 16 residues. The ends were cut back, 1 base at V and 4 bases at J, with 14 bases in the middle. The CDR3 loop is CASSQVGTGLNQPQHF. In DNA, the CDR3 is TGCGCCAGCAGCCAAGTGGGTACAGGACTAAATCAGCCCCAGCATTTT.

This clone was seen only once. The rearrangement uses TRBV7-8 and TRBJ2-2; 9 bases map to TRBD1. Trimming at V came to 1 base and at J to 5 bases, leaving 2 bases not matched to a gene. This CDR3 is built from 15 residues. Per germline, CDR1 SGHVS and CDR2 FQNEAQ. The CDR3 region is CASSLGQGVTGELFF. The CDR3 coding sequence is TGTGCCAGCAGCTTAGGACAGGGGGTAACCGGGGAGCTGTTTTTT.

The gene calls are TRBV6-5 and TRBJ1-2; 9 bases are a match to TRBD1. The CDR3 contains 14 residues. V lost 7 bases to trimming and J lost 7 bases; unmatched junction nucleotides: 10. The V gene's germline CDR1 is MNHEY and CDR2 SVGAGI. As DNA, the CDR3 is TGTGCCAGCAACCCAACAGGGGGCGATCGTGGCTACACCTTC. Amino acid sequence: CASNPTGGDRGYTF.

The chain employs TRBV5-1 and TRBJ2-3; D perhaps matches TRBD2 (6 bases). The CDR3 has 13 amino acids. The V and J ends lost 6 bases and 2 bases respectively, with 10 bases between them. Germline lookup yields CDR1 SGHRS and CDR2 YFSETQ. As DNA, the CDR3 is TGCGCCAGCAACCCGGGGGTCACAGATACGCAGTATTTT. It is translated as CASNPGVTDTQYF.

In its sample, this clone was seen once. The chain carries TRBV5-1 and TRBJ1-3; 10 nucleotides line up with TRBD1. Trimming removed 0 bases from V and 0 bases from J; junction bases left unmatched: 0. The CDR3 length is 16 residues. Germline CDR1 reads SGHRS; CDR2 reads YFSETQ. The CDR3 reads CASSLGTGGSGNTIYF. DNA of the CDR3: TGCGCCAGCAGCTTGGGGACAGGGGGCTCTGGAAACACCATATATTTT. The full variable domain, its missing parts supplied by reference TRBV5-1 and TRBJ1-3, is KAGVTQTPRYLIKTRGQQVTLSCSPISGHRSVSWYQQTPGQGLQFLFEYFSETQRNKGNFPGRFSGRQFSNSRSEMNVSTLELGDSALYLCASSLGTGGSGNTIYFGEGSWLTVV.

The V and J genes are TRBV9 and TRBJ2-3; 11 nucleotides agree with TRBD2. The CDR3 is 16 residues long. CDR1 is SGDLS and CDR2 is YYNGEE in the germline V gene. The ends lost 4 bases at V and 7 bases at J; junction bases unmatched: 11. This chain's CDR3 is CASSPPATSGANTQYF. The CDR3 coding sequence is TGTGCCAGCAGCCCCCCAGCGACTAGCGGGGCGAATACGCAGTATTTT.

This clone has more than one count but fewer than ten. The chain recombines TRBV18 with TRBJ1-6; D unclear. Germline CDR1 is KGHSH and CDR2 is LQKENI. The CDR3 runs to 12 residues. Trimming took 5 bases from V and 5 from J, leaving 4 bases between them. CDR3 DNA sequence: TGTGCCAGCTCAGACAATAATTCACCCCTCCACTTT. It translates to CASSDNNSPLHF.

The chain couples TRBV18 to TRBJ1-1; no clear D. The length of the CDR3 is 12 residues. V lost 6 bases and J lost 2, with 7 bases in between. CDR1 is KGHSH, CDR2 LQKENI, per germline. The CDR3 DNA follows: TGTGCCAGCTCCTCCAGTAACACTGAAGCTTTCTTT. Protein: CASSSSNTEAFF. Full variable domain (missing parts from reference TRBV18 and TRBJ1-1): NAGVMQNPRHLVRRRGQEARLRCSPMKGHSHVYWYRQLPEEGLKFMVYLQKENIIDESGMPKERFSAEFPKEGPSILRIQQVVRGDSAAYFCASSSSNTEAFFGQGTRLTVV.

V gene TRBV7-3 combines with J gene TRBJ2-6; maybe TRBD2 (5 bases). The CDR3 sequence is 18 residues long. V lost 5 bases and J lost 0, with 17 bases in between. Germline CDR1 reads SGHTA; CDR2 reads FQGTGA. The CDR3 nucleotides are TGTGCCAGCAGCGCAATGGAGGCAGGCTACTCTGGGGCCAACGTCCTGACTTTC. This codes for CASSAMEAGYSGANVLTF.

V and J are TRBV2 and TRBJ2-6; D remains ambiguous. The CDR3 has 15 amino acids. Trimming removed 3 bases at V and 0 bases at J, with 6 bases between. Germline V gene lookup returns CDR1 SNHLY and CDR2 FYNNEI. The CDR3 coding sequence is TGTGCCAGCAGTGACTTTTCCTCTGGGGCCAACGTCCTGACTTTC. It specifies CASSDFSSGANVLTF.

The CDR3 sequence is CASSLGQGNYGYTF. The CDR3 nucleotides read TGTGCCAGCAGTTTAGGACAGGGTAACTATGGCTACACCTTC. The chain couples TRBV28 to TRBJ1-2; 8 positions agree with TRBD1. Germline CDR1 reads MDHEN; CDR2 reads SYDVKM. The ends lost 2 bases at V and 1 base at J; junction bases unmatched: 0. This CDR3 has 14 amino acids.

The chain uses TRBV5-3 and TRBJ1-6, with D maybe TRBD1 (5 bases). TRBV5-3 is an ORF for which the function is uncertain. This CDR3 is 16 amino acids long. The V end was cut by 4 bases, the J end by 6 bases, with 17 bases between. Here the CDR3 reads CARSLRGLDLNSPLHF. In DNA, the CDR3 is TGTGCCAGAAGCCTTCGGGGACTGGACCTTAATTCACCCCTCCACTTT.

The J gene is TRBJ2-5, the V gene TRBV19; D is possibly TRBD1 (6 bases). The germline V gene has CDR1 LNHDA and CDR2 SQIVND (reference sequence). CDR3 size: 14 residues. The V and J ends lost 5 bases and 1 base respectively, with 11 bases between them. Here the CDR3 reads CASSHDRLQETQYF. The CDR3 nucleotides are TGTGCCAGTAGTCACGACAGGCTCCAAGAGACCCAGTACTTC.

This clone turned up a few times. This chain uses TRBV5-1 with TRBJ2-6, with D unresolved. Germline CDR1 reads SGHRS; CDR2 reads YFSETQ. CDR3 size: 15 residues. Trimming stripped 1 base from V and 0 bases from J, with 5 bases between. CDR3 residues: CASSLMASGANVLTF. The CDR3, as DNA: TGCGCCAGCAGCTTGATGGCCTCTGGGGCCAACGTCCTGACTTTC.

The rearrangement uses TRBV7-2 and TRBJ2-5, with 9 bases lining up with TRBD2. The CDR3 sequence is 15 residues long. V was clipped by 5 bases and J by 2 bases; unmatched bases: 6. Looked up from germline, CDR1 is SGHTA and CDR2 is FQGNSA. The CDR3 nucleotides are TGTGCCAGCAGCCCTGGGACTAGCCGGCAAGAGACCCAGTACTTC. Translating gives CASSPGTSRQETQYF.

As DNA, the CDR3 is TGTGCCAGCAGCTCAGGGGGCTCGAGCACAGATACGCAGTATTTT. As protein: CASSSGGSSTDTQYF. The V and J genes are TRBV5-4 and TRBJ2-3, with TRBD1 matching over 8 bases. Germline V gives CDR1 SGHNT, CDR2 YYREEE (reference sequence). The junction had 3 bases not matched to a gene; V was cut back by 3 bases and J by 0 bases. The CDR3 is 15 amino acids.

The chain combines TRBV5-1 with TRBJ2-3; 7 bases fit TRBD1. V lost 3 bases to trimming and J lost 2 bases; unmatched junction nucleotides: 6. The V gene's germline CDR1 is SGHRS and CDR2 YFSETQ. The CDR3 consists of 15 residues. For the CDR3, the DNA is TGCGCCAGCAGCTCAACAGGGGACCACACAGATACGCAGTATTTT. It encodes CASSSTGDHTDTQYF.

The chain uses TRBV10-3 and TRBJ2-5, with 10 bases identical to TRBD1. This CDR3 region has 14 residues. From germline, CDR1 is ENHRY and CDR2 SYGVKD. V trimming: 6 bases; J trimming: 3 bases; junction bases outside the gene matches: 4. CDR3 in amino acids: CAIREGQGKETQYF. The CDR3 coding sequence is TGTGCCATCAGGGAGGGACAGGGGAAAGAGACCCAGTACTTC.

The CDR3 bases are TGTGCCAGCAGTTACTGGACAGGAACTAACTATGGCTACACCTTC. Encoded protein: CASSYWTGTNYGYTF. The chain couples TRBV6-5 to TRBJ1-2, with 7 bases identical to TRBD1. Germline CDR1 is MNHEY and CDR2 is SVGAGI. After removal of 1 base from V and 0 bases from J, the junction contained 2 bases not matched to a gene. The CDR3 extends over 15 amino acids.

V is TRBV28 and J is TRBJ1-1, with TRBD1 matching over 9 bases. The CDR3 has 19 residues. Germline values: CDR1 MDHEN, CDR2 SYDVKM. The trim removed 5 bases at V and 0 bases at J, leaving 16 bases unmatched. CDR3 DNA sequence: TGTGCCAGCAGTCGCTCCGGCGGGACAGGGAGGGGAATGAACACTGAAGCTTTCTTT. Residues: CASSRSGGTGRGMNTEAFF.

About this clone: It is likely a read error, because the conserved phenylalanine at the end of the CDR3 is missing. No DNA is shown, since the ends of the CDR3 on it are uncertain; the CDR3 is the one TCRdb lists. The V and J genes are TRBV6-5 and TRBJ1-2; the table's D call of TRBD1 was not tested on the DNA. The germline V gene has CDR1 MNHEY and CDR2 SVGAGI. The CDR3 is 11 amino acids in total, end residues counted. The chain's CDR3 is CASRGQGARQL.

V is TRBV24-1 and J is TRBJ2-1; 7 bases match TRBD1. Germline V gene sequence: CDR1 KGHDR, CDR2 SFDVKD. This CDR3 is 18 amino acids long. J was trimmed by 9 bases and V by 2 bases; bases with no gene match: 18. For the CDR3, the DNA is TGTGCCACCAGTGATTCCGACCGGACAGGTCCCATTTGTTTTGAGCAGTTCTTC. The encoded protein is CATSDSDRTGPICFEQFF.

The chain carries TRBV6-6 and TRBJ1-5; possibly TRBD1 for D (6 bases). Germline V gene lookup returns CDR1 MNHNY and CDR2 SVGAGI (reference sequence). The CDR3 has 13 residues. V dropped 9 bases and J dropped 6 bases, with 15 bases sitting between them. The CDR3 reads CASTQGLSQPQHF. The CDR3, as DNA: TGTGCCAGTACTCAGGGGCTTAGTCAGCCCCAGCATTTT.

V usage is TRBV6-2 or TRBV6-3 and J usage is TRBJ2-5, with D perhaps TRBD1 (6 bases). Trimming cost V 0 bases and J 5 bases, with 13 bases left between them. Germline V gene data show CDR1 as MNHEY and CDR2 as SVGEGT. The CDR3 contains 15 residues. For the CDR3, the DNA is TGTGCCAGCAGTTACTCAAGCAGGGGCTGGGAGACCCAGTACTTC. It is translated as CASSYSSRGWETQYF.

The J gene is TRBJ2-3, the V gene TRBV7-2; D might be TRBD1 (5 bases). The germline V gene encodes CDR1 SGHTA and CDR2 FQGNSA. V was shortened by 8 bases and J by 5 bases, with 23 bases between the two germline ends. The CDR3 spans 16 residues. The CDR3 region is CASSQNKGMYQDTQYF. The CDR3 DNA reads TGTGCCAGCTCCCAGAATAAGGGGATGTATCAAGATACGCAGTATTTT. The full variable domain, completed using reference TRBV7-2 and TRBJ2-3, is GAGVSQSPSNKVTEKGKDVELRCDPISGHTALYWYRQSLGQGLEFLIYFQGNSAPDKSGLPSDRFSAERTGGSVSTLTIQRTQQEDSAVYLCASSQNKGMYQDTQYFGPGTRLTVL.

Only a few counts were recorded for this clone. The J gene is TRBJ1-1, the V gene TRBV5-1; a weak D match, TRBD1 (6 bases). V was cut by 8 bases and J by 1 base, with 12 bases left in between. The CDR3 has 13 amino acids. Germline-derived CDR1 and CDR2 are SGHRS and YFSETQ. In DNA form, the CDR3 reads TGCGCCAGTACAGGGAATCAGAACACTGAAGCTTTCTTT. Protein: CASTGNQNTEAFF.

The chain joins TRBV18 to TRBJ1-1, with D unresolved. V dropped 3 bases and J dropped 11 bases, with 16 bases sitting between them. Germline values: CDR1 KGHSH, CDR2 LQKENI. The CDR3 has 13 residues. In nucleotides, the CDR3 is TGTGCCAGCTCACCGACTAACGACGGGGAGGCTTTCTTT. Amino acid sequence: CASSPTNDGEAFF.

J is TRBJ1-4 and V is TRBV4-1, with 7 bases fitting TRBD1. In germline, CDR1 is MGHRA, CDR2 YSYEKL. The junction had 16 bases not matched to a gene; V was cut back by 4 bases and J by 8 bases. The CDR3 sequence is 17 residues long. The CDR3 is CASSREREGQILEKLFF. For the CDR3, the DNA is TGCGCCAGCAGCCGCGAACGGGAGGGACAGATTCTCGAAAAACTGTTTTTT.

The CDR3 nucleotides read TGTGCCTGGAGTTATACAGGGACCGGGGAGCTGTTTTTT. Its translation: CAWSYTGTGELFF. The rearrangement links TRBV30 to TRBJ2-2, with D perhaps TRBD1 (6 bases). Germline V gives CDR1 GTSNPN, CDR2 SVGIG (reference sequence). Trimming pared 2 bases from V and 5 bases from J, leaving 9 bases between. The length of the CDR3 is 13 residues.